Below are 24 T cell receptor beta chains sequenced from a single sample in a study of blood T cell repertoires in COVID-19. Data came from immunoSEQ multiplex PCR; TCRdb stores just in-frame clones and leaves some out. The data contain under 300,000 clones, roughly 89% of them singletons. Sequencing used peripheral blood. The origin of the receptors is a man between 25 and 39 years old who had recovered from COVID-19.

J is TRBJ2-7 and V is TRBV5-1; possible D gene TRBD1, 6 bases. V was trimmed by 0 bases and J by 4 bases, leaving 11 bases between them. The CDR3 is 14 amino acids. Per germline, CDR1 SGHRS and CDR2 YFSETQ. CDR3 residues: CASSLGTVGYEQYF. The CDR3 DNA reads TGCGCCAGCAGCTTGGGGACAGTGGGGTACGAGCAGTACTTC.

The genes are TRBV9 and TRBJ2-1, with TRBD2 identical over 9 bases. CDR1 SGDLS and CDR2 YYNGEE come from the germline V gene. Trimming removed 4 bases from V and 5 bases from J; junction bases left unmatched: 1. This CDR3 has 13 residues. The CDR3 here is CASSRTSDNEQFF. CDR3 DNA: TGTGCCAGCAGCCGGACTAGCGACAATGAGCAGTTCTTC.

The V call is TRBV20-1, the J call TRBJ2-7, with a possible D match to TRBD1 (5 bases). Trimming took 3 bases from V and 7 from J, leaving 7 bases between them. This CDR3 has 10 amino acids. Germline V gene sequence: CDR1 DFQATT, CDR2 SNEGSKA (reference sequence). CDR3 protein: CSARTEEQYF. CDR3 bases: TGCAGTGCTAGGACAGAGGAGCAGTACTTC.

The chain joins TRBV11-2 to TRBJ1-2, with D perhaps TRBD1 (6 bases). From germline, CDR1 is SGHAT and CDR2 FQNNGV. CDR3 length equals 15 residues. Trimming took off 3 bases at V and 4 bases at J, with 15 bases between the two ends. The DNA of the CDR3 is TGTGCCAGCAGCTTGACCCCAGGACAGCCCTATGGCTACACCTTC. This translates into CASSLTPGQPYGYTF.

This clone appeared a few times. This chain links TRBV6-5 with TRBJ1-5, with a possible D match to TRBD1 (6 bases). The CDR3 covers 15 residues. V lost 4 bases to trimming and J lost 4 bases, with 14 bases between them. The germline gives CDR1 MNHEY, CDR2 SVGAGI. The CDR3 sequence: CASSLNGGANQPQHF. DNA of the CDR3: TGTGCCAGCAGTTTAAATGGGGGCGCGAATCAGCCCCAGCATTTT.

The V call is TRBV5-8, the J call TRBJ1-2; maybe TRBD1 (6 bases). CDR1 SGHTS and CDR2 YDEGEE come from the germline V gene. CDR3 length: 17 residues. V gave up 4 bases and J gave up 9 bases, with 28 bases separating them. CDR3 loop: CASSGSGVKVYGKSYTF. The CDR3 DNA is TGTGCCAGCAGCGGCTCAGGGGTTAAGGTCTACGGGAAAAGCTACACCTTC.

V is TRBV4-1 and J is TRBJ2-6, with 9 bases fitting TRBD1. CDR1 and CDR2 from the germline V gene are MGHRA and YSYEKL. The CDR3 consists of 18 residues. J gave up 2 bases and V 3 bases, and 8 bases lay outside the gene matches. This chain's CDR3 is CASSHRDRVQAGANVLTF. In nucleotides, the CDR3 is TGCGCCAGCAGCCACCGGGACAGGGTACAAGCTGGGGCCAACGTCCTGACTTTC.

This clone was recorded once. The gene calls are TRBV29-1 and TRBJ2-2, with 12 bases fitting TRBD1. CDR3 length: 17 amino acids. The germline CDR1 and CDR2 sequences are SQVTM and ANQGSEA. The junction had 12 bases not matched to a gene; V was cut back by 4 bases and J by 6 bases. CDR3 nucleotide sequence: TGCAGCGTTGTCGGGACAGGGGGCGAAATTTCCCCCGGGGAGCTGTTTTTT. The encoded protein is CSVVGTGGEISPGELFF.

This chain uses TRBV6-5 with TRBJ1-1; no definite D call. Germline CDR1 MNHEY, CDR2 SVGAGI. The CDR3 contains 16 residues. Deletions cut 0 bases from V and 1 base from J, with 12 bases between. CDR3 region: CASSYSYIVTNTEAFF. The CDR3 DNA reads as TGTGCCAGCAGTTACTCTTACATCGTTACGAACACTGAAGCTTTCTTT.

This clone was counted only a few times. J is TRBJ2-1 and V is TRBV6-1, with 9 nucleotides matching TRBD1. Germline CDR1 reads MNHNS; CDR2 reads SASEGT. This CDR3 is 16 amino acids long. The trim removed 2 bases at V and 9 bases at J, leaving 11 bases unmatched. CDR3 bases: TGTGCCAGCAGTGAAACCCCGGGACAGGGTCATCGTGAGCAGTTCTTC. Translation gives CASSETPGQGHREQFF.

V usage is TRBV2 and J usage is TRBJ1-3; weak D call: TRBD1 (5 bases). The germline V and J ends were trimmed by 5 bases and 2 bases, with 10 bases remaining between them. CDR1 SNHLY and CDR2 FYNNEI come from the germline V gene. CDR3 length equals 14 residues. In DNA form, the CDR3 reads TGTGCCAGCAGTTTAACAGGACCTGGAAACACCATATATTTT. Protein product: CASSLTGPGNTIYF.

This chain links TRBV5-1 with TRBJ1-4, with 7 bases matching TRBD1. The germline gives CDR1 SGHRS, CDR2 YFSETQ. CDR3 length: 14 amino acids. The trim removed 3 bases at V and 4 bases at J, leaving 3 bases unmatched. This CDR3 is CASSSDRFNEKLFF. In DNA, the CDR3 is TGCGCCAGCAGCTCGGACAGGTTTAATGAAAAACTGTTTTTT.

This chain connects TRBV6-5 to TRBJ2-1; 7 bases are a match to TRBD1. V trimming: 0 bases; J trimming: 3 bases; junction bases outside the gene matches: 2. The CDR3 loop spans 15 amino acids. CDR1 is MNHEY, CDR2 SVGAGI, per germline. The CDR3 region has the DNA TGTGCCAGCAGTTACTCCAGGGGGATCTACAATGAGCAGTTCTTC. Protein product: CASSYSRGIYNEQFF.

This rearrangement joins TRBV19 to TRBJ2-3; D possibly corresponds to TRBD1 (5 bases). The CDR3 has 14 amino acids. The ends were cut back, 3 bases at V and 4 bases at J, with 11 bases in the middle. The germline V gene encodes CDR1 LNHDA and CDR2 SQIVND (reference sequence). Here the CDR3 DNA reads TGTGCCAGTAGTATGGGCTGGGGCGCAGATACGCAGTATTTT. Translating it yields CASSMGWGADTQYF.

The rearrangement links TRBV7-8 to TRBJ1-4; unclear D gene. CDR1 is SGHVS and CDR2 is FQNEAQ in the germline V gene. The CDR3 is 14 amino acids. V gave up 5 bases and J gave up 7 bases, with 14 bases separating them. The CDR3 region is CASSPQAAGEKLFF. The CDR3 DNA follows: TGTGCCAGCAGCCCCCAAGCAGCAGGTGAAAAACTGTTTTTT.

This rearrangement joins TRBV7-9 to TRBJ1-4, with D tentatively TRBD1 (6 bases). The CDR3 length is 17 residues. The V end was cut by 2 bases, the J end by 0 bases, with 13 bases between. CDR1 is SEHNR and CDR2 is FQNEAQ in the germline V gene (reference sequence). CDR3 sequence: CASSLITGHPTNEKLFF. The CDR3 nucleotides read TGTGCCAGCAGCTTAATAACGGGACACCCAACTAATGAAAAACTGTTTTTT.

The V gene is TRBV2, the J gene TRBJ2-1; 10 nucleotides line up with TRBD1. The CDR3 loop spans 15 amino acids. The germline V gene has CDR1 SNHLY and CDR2 FYNNEI. J was trimmed by 4 bases and V by 7 bases; bases with no gene match: 7. CDR3 nucleotide sequence: TGTGCCAGCACCCAGGACAGGGGGGGATACAATGAGCAGTTCTTC. Translated, it gives CASTQDRGGYNEQFF.

This clone was detected only once. The gene calls are TRBV5-1 and TRBJ2-1; 10 nucleotides line up with TRBD2. Germline values: CDR1 SGHRS, CDR2 YFSETQ. The CDR3 has 14 amino acids. V shed 4 bases, J shed 6 bases, and the junction held 4 bases outside the gene matches. CDR3 residues: CASSPTSGSNEQFF. In DNA form, the CDR3 reads TGCGCCAGCAGCCCGACTAGCGGGTCCAATGAGCAGTTCTTC.

J is TRBJ2-7 and V is TRBV12-3 or TRBV12-4, with D maybe TRBD2 (5 bases). V lost 1 base and J 2 bases, leaving 6 bases between the germline ends. This CDR3 is 13 amino acids long. The chain's CDR3 is CASSLGGPYEQYF. CDR3 in DNA: TGTGCCAGCAGTTTAGGAGGGCCCTACGAGCAGTACTTC.

The V call is TRBV28, the J call TRBJ1-4; possible D gene TRBD1, 6 bases. This CDR3 has 14 residues. V lost 6 bases to trimming and J lost 4 bases, with 12 bases between them. The germline CDR1 and CDR2 sequences are MDHEN and SYDVKM. The CDR3 loop reads CASSSGQFNEKLFF. CDR3 nucleotide sequence: TGTGCCAGCAGCTCCGGACAGTTTAATGAAAAACTGTTTTTT. Full variable domain (outside the CDR3, taken from reference TRBV28 and TRBJ1-4): DVKVTQSSRYLVKRTGEKVFLECVQDMDHENMFWYRQDPGLGLRLIYFSYDVKMKEKGDIPEGYSVSREKKERFSLILESASTNQTSMYLCASSSGQFNEKLFFGSGTQLSVL.

The CDR3: CASSLPAGPTGELFF. As DNA, the CDR3 is TGTGCCAGCAGCCTTCCTGCGGGGCCCACCGGGGAGCTGTTTTTT. The chain employs TRBV5-4 and TRBJ2-2; weak D call: TRBD2 (6 bases). Between the trimmed V and J ends, which lost 4 bases and 4 bases, there was a span of 14 bases. Germline V gene data show CDR1 as SGHNT and CDR2 as YYREEE (reference sequence). This CDR3 is 15 amino acids long.

This clone was observed a single time. The chain joins TRBV19 to TRBJ2-1; TRBD1 aligns across 12 bases. This CDR3 has 17 residues. The ends lost 6 bases at V and 5 bases at J; junction bases unmatched: 11. CDR1 and CDR2 (germline): LNHDA, SQIVND (reference sequence). The CDR3 nucleotides read TGTGCCAGTAGAGTATACGGCGGGACAGGGGGCCACAATGAGCAGTTCTTC. The encoded protein is CASRVYGGTGGHNEQFF.

The rearrangement uses TRBV5-1 and TRBJ1-1; D gene unclear. The V gene's germline CDR1 is SGHRS and CDR2 YFSETQ. V lost 0 bases and J 4 bases, leaving 13 bases between the germline ends. CDR3 length: 15 amino acids. CDR3 protein: CASSLVGGGLTEAFF. As DNA, the CDR3 is TGCGCCAGCAGCTTGGTTGGCGGCGGGCTCACTGAAGCTTTCTTT.

This clone was seen a single time. The chain has TRBV4-1 and TRBJ2-7; TRBD2 matches at 7 bases. Germline V gene data show CDR1 as MGHRA and CDR2 as YSYEKL. J lost 1 base, V lost 6 bases, and 6 bases had no gene match. The CDR3 contains 14 residues. The CDR3 DNA is TGCGCCAGCAGACCCTGGGGGGGTTCCTACGAGCAGTACTTC. Its translation is CASRPWGGSYEQYF.